These 10 T cell receptor beta chains were sequenced from one sample in a study of blood T cell repertoires in COVID-19. Profiling relied on immunoSEQ multiplex PCR, and the TCRdb table lists in-frame clones only, not all of them. Among 65,000 to 85,000 clones, 85% to 90% were seen once, and the ten largest hold approximately 2.5%. Sequenced input: peripheral blood. The source is a human donor in a cohort sampled during active COVID-19.

The chain links TRBV7-9 to TRBJ2-6; 7 bases are shared with TRBD1. Germline V gene lookup returns CDR1 SEHNR and CDR2 FQNEAQ (reference sequence). Unmatched junction bases numbered 7, after V lost 4 bases and J lost 4 bases. The CDR3 covers 16 residues. This chain's CDR3 is CASSSDRVSGANVLTF. In DNA, the CDR3 is TGTGCCAGCAGCTCCGACAGGGTCTCCGGGGCCAACGTCCTGACTTTC.

The chain employs TRBV7-2 and TRBJ2-7; D is undetermined. The V end lost 7 bases, the J end lost 2 bases, and 12 bases lay between the germline ends. The CDR3 runs to 13 residues. Germline V gene lookup returns CDR1 SGHTA and CDR2 FQGNSA. This CDR3 is CASTRPGPYEQYF. The CDR3 DNA reads TGTGCCAGCACCCGTCCGGGTCCCTACGAGCAGTACTTC.

The V and J genes are TRBV19 and TRBJ2-7; 8 positions match TRBD2. The junction had 5 bases not matched to a gene; V was cut back by 1 base and J by 3 bases. The CDR3 is made up of 15 amino acids. In germline, CDR1 is LNHDA, CDR2 SQIVND (reference sequence). The CDR3 is CASSIGERESYEQYF. The DNA for the CDR3 is TGTGCCAGTAGTATAGGGGAGCGGGAGAGCTACGAGCAGTACTTC.

V gene TRBV6-6 combines with J gene TRBJ2-7, with D possibly being TRBD2 (5 bases). Trimming left V 8 bases short and J 3 bases short, with 14 bases between. This CDR3 is built from 13 residues. Germline loops: CDR1 MNHNY, CDR2 SVGAGI (reference sequence). In DNA form, the CDR3 reads TGTGCCAGCCACGGGAACCTCGGCTACGAGCAGTACTTC. This gives the protein CASHGNLGYEQYF.

DNA for the CDR3: TGTGCCAGCTCACCTAAACTAGCGGGAGTCTCCGGGCAAGAGACCCAGTACTTC. This codes for CASSPKLAGVSGQETQYF. The gene calls are TRBV18 and TRBJ2-5; 11 positions agree with TRBD2. Trimming removed 3 bases from V and 2 bases from J; junction bases left unmatched: 11. The CDR3 has 18 amino acids. The germline CDR1 and CDR2 sequences are KGHSH and LQKENI. The full variable domain, rest sourced from reference TRBV18 and TRBJ2-5, is NAGVMQNPRHLVRRRGQEARLRCSPMKGHSHVYWYRQLPEEGLKFMVYLQKENIIDESGMPKERFSAEFPKEGPSILRIQQVVRGDSAAYFCASSPKLAGVSGQETQYFGPGTRLLVL.

The chain joins TRBV14 to TRBJ2-7; D may be TRBD1 (6 bases). V was trimmed by 4 bases and J by 0 bases, leaving 13 bases between them. CDR1 is SGHDN, CDR2 FVKESK, per germline. This CDR3 spans 15 amino acids. In nucleotides, the CDR3 is TGTGCCAGCAGCCCCCGGGACACCATCTCCTACGAGCAGTACTTC. Its translation is CASSPRDTISYEQYF. The entire variable domain, with the rest obtained from reference TRBV14 and TRBJ2-7, is as follows: EAGVTQFPSHSVIEKGQTVTLRCDPISGHDNLYWYRRVMGKEIKFLLHFVKESKQDESGMPNNRFLAERTGGTYSTLKVQPAELEDSGVYFCASSPRDTISYEQYFGPGTRLTVT.

V is TRBV30 and J is TRBJ2-7; 9 bases map to TRBD2. CDR3 length equals 14 residues. The V and J ends lost 8 bases and 3 bases, in that order; junction bases with no gene match: 11. Germline CDR1 is GTSNPN and CDR2 is SVGIG (reference sequence). This CDR3 reads CAAKGGRAFYEQYF. The CDR3 DNA is TGTGCCGCAAAGGGCGGGAGGGCCTTCTACGAGCAGTACTTC.

V is TRBV5-4 and J is TRBJ1-1; D is undetermined. The CDR3 extends over 14 amino acids. CDR1 and CDR2 from the germline V gene are SGHNT and YYREEE (reference sequence). Trimming pared 0 bases from V and 0 bases from J, leaving 6 bases between. The CDR3 nucleotides are TGTGCCAGCAGCTTGGCAGAATTGAACACTGAAGCTTTCTTT. Translated: CASSLAELNTEAFF.

The sample holds a few counts of this clone. The gene calls are TRBV7-2 and TRBJ1-6; 7 bases fit TRBD1. Germline CDR1 reads SGHTA; CDR2 reads FQGNSA. Losses at the gene ends were 3 bases for V and 7 bases for J; bases not matched to a gene: 3. CDR3 size: 14 residues. The CDR3 DNA reads TGTGCCAGCAGCTTCCGGGACAGAAATTCACCCCTCCACTTT. This sequence encodes CASSFRDRNSPLHF.

The V and J genes are TRBV6-5 and TRBJ1-2; TRBD1 agrees at 11 bases. V trimming: 6 bases; J trimming: 4 bases; junction bases outside the gene matches: 4. Germline loops: CDR1 MNHEY, CDR2 SVGAGI. The CDR3 is 14 residues long. CDR3 nucleotides: TGTGCCAGCAGGGGACAGGGGGAGGTCTATGGCTACACCTTC. Its translation: CASRGQGEVYGYTF.